Included here is one T cell receptor beta chain sequence, with context. Its antigen is unknown. The data originate from a study of cytomegalovirus exposure and HLA in healthy donors. The study ran its PCR with 60 Vbeta and 13 Jbeta primers. Clones were sequenced by immunoSEQ multiplex PCR, and TCRdb holds only the in-frame ones, with some missing. The sample holds about 110,000 clones. Notes on the study in general: It was reported that TCR beta sequences correctly inferred the HLA-A and HLA-B alleles for most subjects.

CDR1 is SGHAT and CDR2 is FQNNGV in the germline V gene. This CDR3 is built from 16 residues. Germline trimming cut 3 bases from V and 6 bases from J; bases unmatched to any gene: 9. Sequencing was performed on PBMCs. This chain joins TRBV11-2 and TRBJ2-1; 9 bases are shared with TRBD2. This clonotype originated in a man aged 35 to 55 in good health and CMV-seropositive. The CDR3 sequence: CASSFSGRRGGNEQFF. DNA for the CDR3: TGTGCCAGCAGCTTCAGCGGGAGGAGGGGTGGCAATGAGCAGTTCTTC.